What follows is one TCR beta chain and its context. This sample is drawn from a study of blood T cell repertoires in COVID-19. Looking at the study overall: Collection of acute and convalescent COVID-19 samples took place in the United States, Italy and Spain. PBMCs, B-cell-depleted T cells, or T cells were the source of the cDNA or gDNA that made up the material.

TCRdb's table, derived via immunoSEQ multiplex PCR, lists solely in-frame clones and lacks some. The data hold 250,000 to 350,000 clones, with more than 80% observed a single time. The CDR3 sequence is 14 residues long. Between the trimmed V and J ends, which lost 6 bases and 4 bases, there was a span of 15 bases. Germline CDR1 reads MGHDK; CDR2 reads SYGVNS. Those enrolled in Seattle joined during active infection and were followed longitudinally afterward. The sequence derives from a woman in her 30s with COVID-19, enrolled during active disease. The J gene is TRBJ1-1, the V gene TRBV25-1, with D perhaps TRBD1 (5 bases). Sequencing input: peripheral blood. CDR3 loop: CASRAIGGTTEAFF. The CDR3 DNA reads TGTGCCAGCAGAGCAATTGGGGGGACCACTGAAGCTTTCTTT.